This T cell receptor beta chain was profiled in a study of T cell repertoires in cytomegalovirus infection (dated by TCRdb to about 2019). Regarding the study in general: Donor HLA type was relevant to the analysis, because carriage of CMV infection together with the matching HLA type was indicated by public TCR beta signatures. The investigation overall reported the following: The ex vivo response was dominated by HLA-C-restricted CMV-specific TCR beta clonotypes, which also provided the single most frequent clonotype in two of eight donors. In both this cohort and an independent cohort of over 350 donors, the cumulative frequency of public TCR beta family members distinguished carriers of CMV infection plus the relevant HLA type.

V loses 4 bases of germline sequence and J loses 9 bases, and the interval between the two ends is 13 bases. The germline V gene (reference sequence) yields SGHAT for CDR1 and FQDESV for CDR2. Taken from cysteine to phenylalanine, the CDR3 has 13 residues. Only the CDR3 part of the read is kept: 39 bases, read in frame from the first base. This clonotype turned up a few times. No cognate antigen has been identified for it. No clone much larger than this one lies a single base away; base qualities are absent. Instrument used: Illumina HiSeq 1500. TCRdb cleaned the public reads at Q25 with fastp, built clones with MiXCR and kept in-frame beta chains. Merged by CDR3 protein, the rows form single entries marked with the most common genes and DNA. The sample yields hundreds of thousands of distinct CDR3 sequences; 9% to 9.5% were counted once. In total, the top ten clones hold 3.5% to 4.5% of the sample.

What was sequenced was PBMCs. This receptor was identified in a human donor in good health (CMV status not recorded). Some clones in this sample may be carry-over from other donors' samples. The chain was built from TRBV11-1 and TRBJ1-5; the D gene identity is not certain. The encoded CDR3 is CASSSDGKMPQHF. The sequence in DNA is TGTGCCAGCAGCTCCGACGGTAAGATGCCCCAGCATTTT.